The clone carrying this TCR beta chain was recorded a few times. The antigen remains undetermined. Next came a second PCR, run for about 7 to 12 cycles, which used a sample-barcoded 5' primer along with a J-beta primer mix. TCRdb recomputed calls from the 5' RACE reads with MiXCR, one row per CDR3 protein. The table lists around 820,000 distinct CDR3 sequences, just under 25% of them singletons. The data derive from a study of blood T cells in healthy people across ages. Study-wide results and caveats: Higher diversity, along with more naive CD4+ cells, distinguished long-lived donors from aged donors. Older age went with lower TCR beta diversity per million T cells, in a roughly linear way.

The ends were cut back, 5 bases at V and 0 bases at J, with 20 bases in the middle. The CDR3 runs to 18 residues. Germline CDR1 is MDHEN and CDR2 is SYDVKM. These data were also filed under a second study, of T cells of mothers and their children. That study reports: The sample comes from nine or ten healthy Caucasian donors: mothers and children. The authors found no persistent microchimeric T cell clones.

This TCR was sampled from a boy aged 5-17 years in good health. Sample: blood. The chain joins TRBV28 to TRBJ2-4; D not certain. CDR3 residues: CASSLRGDPILAKNIQYF. The DNA for the CDR3 is TGTGCCAGCAGTCTTCGAGGAGACCCCATATTAGCCAAAAACATTCAGTACTTC.